These T cell receptor beta chains were read from a single sample in a study of blood T cell repertoires in COVID-19. Sequencing was performed with immunoSEQ multiplex PCR; in TCRdb, only in-frame clones are kept and a portion is missing. In the table there are 30,000 or so clones, approximately 83% of which are singletons. The sequenced material came from peripheral blood. Receptors were obtained from a woman older than 75 with COVID-19, enrolled during active disease. Both conserved end residues are part of each CDR3. A D gene is named only where the DNA matches it firmly. Clone size is not always given. Where it is, it says once, few, many or a class for expanded clones.

NA	NA	TRBV18	TRBJ1-2	CASSPHSYDGYTF	TGTGCCAGCTCACCACATTCCTATGATGGCTACACCTTC
once	NA	TRBV5-6	TRBJ1-3	CASSLGDSFSGNTIYF	TGTGCCAGCAGCTTGGGCGACTCGTTCTCTGGAAACACCATATATTTT
NA	TRBD1	TRBV2	TRBJ2-2	CASSERGQGLRELFF	TGTGCCAGCAGTGAACGGGGACAGGGGTTAAGGGAGCTGTTTTTT
NA	NA	TRBV18	TRBJ1-5	CASSPSAVGTISNQPQHF	TGTGCCAGCTCACCATCTGCAGTCGGGACTATAAGCAATCAGCCCCAGCATTTT
NA	NA	TRBV7-9	TRBJ2-5	CASSLLGAGQRETQYF	TGTGCCAGCAGCTTACTGGGGGCGGGACAGAGGGAGACCCAGTACTTC
NA	TRBD2	TRBV18	TRBJ2-3	CASSLIQRGRDTQYF	TGTGCCAGCTCGCTCATTCAGCGGGGGCGGGATACGCAGTATTTT
NA	NA	TRBV9	TRBJ1-1	CASSVTRGTEAFF	TGTGCCAGCAGCGTGACCAGGGGCACTGAAGCTTTCTTT
NA	TRBD2	TRBV6-6	TRBJ2-7	CASSLISGVSYEQYF	TGTGCCAGCAGTCTGATTAGCGGGGTCTCCTACGAGCAGTACTTC
NA	NA	TRBV6-5	TRBJ1-3	CASSRDSDSGNTIYF	TGTGCCAGCAGCCGGGACTCTGACTCTGGAAACACCATATATTTT
NA	TRBD1	TRBV5-1	TRBJ2-3	CASSFLGRGPDTQYF	TGCGCCAGCAGCTTTTTGGGCAGGGGGCCAGATACGCAGTATTTT
NA	TRBD2	TRBV19	TRBJ2-5	CASKFSGVQETQYF	TGTGCCAGTAAATTCAGCGGGGTCCAAGAGACCCAGTACTTC
few	TRBD2	TRBV7-2	TRBJ2-1	CASSQQLAGGGEQFF	TGTGCCAGCAGCCAGCAACTAGCGGGGGGGGGCGAGCAGTTCTTC
NA	TRBD1	TRBV19	TRBJ1-4	CASSIVGTGIEKLFF	TGTGCCAGTAGTATAGTCGGGACAGGTATTGAAAAACTGTTTTTT
NA	TRBD2	TRBV9	TRBJ2-1	CASSASGGIYNEQFF	TGTGCCAGCAGTGCGAGCGGGGGAATCTACAATGAGCAGTTCTTC
NA	NA	TRBV19	TRBJ1-1	CASSPQGLSTEAFF	TGTGCCAGTAGTCCCCAGGGACTGTCCACTGAAGCTTTCTTT
NA	TRBD2	TRBV18	TRBJ2-1	CASSPRASGVYNEQFF	TGTGCCAGCTCACCACGGGCTAGCGGGGTCTACAATGAGCAGTTCTTC
NA	TRBD2	TRBV19	TRBJ2-1	CASSMAGAGGSYNEQFF	TGTGCCAGTAGTATGGCGGGGGCGGGGGGATCCTACAATGAGCAGTTCTTC
NA	NA	TRBV5-1	TRBJ1-2	CASGIGEAHYGYTF	TGCGCCAGCGGCATCGGTGAGGCCCACTATGGCTACACCTTC
NA	NA	TRBV19	TRBJ1-5	CASSNRVYQPQHF	TGTGCCAGTAGTAACAGGGTGTATCAGCCCCAGCATTTT
NA	NA	TRBV2	TRBJ1-4	CASMDTEKLFF	TGTGCCAGCATGGACACTGAAAAACTGTTTTTT
NA	TRBD1	TRBV2	TRBJ1-2	CASSSPGQGFYGYTF	TGTGCCAGCAGCTCCCCGGGACAGGGGTTTTATGGCTACACCTTC
NA	NA	TRBV7-6	TRBJ2-3	CASSLAYSLDTQYF	TGTGCCAGCAGCTTAGCTTACTCCCTCGATACGCAGTATTTT
NA	TRBD1	TRBV10-3	TRBJ2-7	CAISPGQGTYEQYF	TGTGCCATCAGCCCGGGACAGGGAACCTACGAGCAGTACTTC
NA	TRBD1	TRBV5-4	TRBJ1-4	CASSSIQGAGEKLFF	TGTGCCAGCAGCTCAATACAGGGGGCAGGTGAAAAACTGTTTTTT
NA	TRBD1	TRBV5-1	TRBJ1-2	CASSFGQATYGYTF	TGCGCCAGCAGCTTCGGACAGGCCACCTATGGCTACACCTTC
few	NA	TRBV2	TRBJ1-5	CASSPPGTPRGKSLQHF	TGTGCCAGCAGTCCCCCCGGGACGCCGCGGGGCAAAAGTCTCCAGCATTTT
NA	NA	TRBV5-1	TRBJ1-4	CASSRGSVEKLFF	TGCGCCAGCAGCCGGGGAAGTGTTGAAAAACTGTTTTTT
NA	TRBD2	TRBV6-6	TRBJ2-3	CASSHQGGGSGGSTDTQYF	TGTGCCAGCAGTCACCAAGGGGGGGGCAGCGGGGGAAGCACAGATACGCAGTATTTT
once	NA	TRBV6-5	TRBJ2-7	CASHFPRMYEQYF	TGTGCCAGCCACTTCCCGAGGATGTACGAGCAGTACTTC
NA	NA	TRBV29-1	TRBJ1-1	CSVRPSQGYNAFF	TGCAGCGTCCGCCCGTCCCAGGGATATAATGCTTTCTTT
NA	TRBD2	TRBV5-4	TRBJ2-3	CASSLMGASGGPDTQYF	TGTGCCAGCAGCTTGATGGGGGCTAGCGGGGGCCCAGATACGCAGTATTTT
NA	TRBD2	TRBV7-9	TRBJ2-1	CASSYRPGLAASSYNEQFF	TGTGCCAGCAGCTATCGACCGGGACTAGCGGCAAGCTCCTACAATGAGCAGTTCTTC
NA	TRBD1	TRBV9	TRBJ2-3	CASSVTGAADTQYF	TGTGCCAGCAGCGTTACAGGGGCGGCAGATACGCAGTATTTT
NA	NA	TRBV2	TRBJ2-7	CASSGGTFPYEQYF	TGTGCCAGCAGTGGGGGGACATTTCCCTACGAGCAGTACTTC
NA	NA	TRBV2	TRBJ2-1	CASRLDDNEQFF	TGTGCCAGCAGGCTAGACGACAATGAGCAGTTCTTC
NA	NA	TRBV6-5	TRBJ2-7	CASPGLRGSEQYF	TGTGCCAGCCCGGGTCTTAGGGGCTCCGAGCAGTACTTC
few	NA	TRBV10-3	TRBJ1-6	CAIRDRGSPLHF	TGTGCCATCAGGGACAGAGGCTCACCCCTCCACTTT
once	NA	TRBV7-9	TRBJ2-5	CASSLSGVEETQYF	TGTGCCAGCAGCTTATCAGGGGTTGAAGAGACCCAGTACTTC
NA	TRBD1	TRBV6-6	TRBJ1-3	CASSGQGAGSGNTIYF	TGTGCCAGCAGCGGACAGGGGGCCGGCTCTGGAAACACCATATATTTT